This T cell receptor (beta chain) was sequenced in a study of radiation and T cells in renal cell carcinoma. Study-wide context: Nephrectomy followed 15 Gy stereotactic body radiation by 4 weeks.

Using immunoSEQ multiplex PCR, the repertoire was profiled, and TCRdb retains in-frame clones only, with some absent. The data show about 150,000 clones, 87% seen once. Noted time point: blood 2 weeks post-SBRT. The treatment is: 15 Gy SBRT to primary tumor, nephrectomy 4 weeks later. The sample here was blood, taken from a patient whose treatment included radiotherapy and nephrectomy. This clonotype originated in a woman in her 50s with renal cell carcinoma.

This chain's CDR3 is CASSLTGAQDQPQHF. The CDR3, as DNA: TGTGCCAGCAGCTTAACAGGGGCGCAAGATCAGCCCCAGCATTTT. The rearrangement uses TRBV7-6 and TRBJ1-5, with 7 bases aligning to TRBD1. Germline-derived CDR1 and CDR2 are SGHVS and FNYEAQ. V was pared by 2 bases and J by 5 bases, with 6 bases of the junction left unmatched. The CDR3 consists of 15 residues. Variable domain in full (rest from reference TRBV7-6 and TRBJ1-5): GAGVSQSPRYKVTKRGQDVALRCDPISGHVSLYWYRQALGQGPEFLTYFNYEAQQDKSGLPNDRFSAERPEGSISTLTIQRTEQRDSAMYRCASSLTGAQDQPQHFGDGTRLSIL.